This entry describes one T cell receptor (beta chain). The antigen it binds to is not known. Base qualities were left out, and no much larger clone turns up one base away. Preparation of the library involved the immunoSEQ multiplex PCR assay. As for the authors' bioinformatics: A statistical classification framework was built for diagnosing cytomegalovirus status from the catalog of TCR beta chain sequences. As stored in TCRdb, this immuneACCESS dataset retains in-frame rearrangements with V and J assigned. A fraction of the clones does not appear; measured against another copy, unresolved V genes explain less than half of the discrepancy, and the remainder lacks a known reason. The V and J calls and clone size come from that table; D and trimming were worked out from the DNA. The sample profile shows under 300,000 clones; 86% of them were found once. About 1% of the sample goes to the ten largest clones.

The data originate from a study of cytomegalovirus exposure and HLA in healthy donors (dated by TCRdb to 2016 to 2017). For the wider study: The 666 repertoires of the first cohort and the 120 validation repertoires were produced on the same platform, according to a later analysis. The study was designed to test whether signatures of past pathogen exposure could be identified by cataloging public T cell receptors. A separate validation cohort of 100 to 150 different subjects was used in addition to the 666-subject first cohort. High-throughput TCR immunosequencing, statistical association of individual TCRs with disease status, and machine learning were combined to predict cytomegalovirus infection status. Findings and caveats that apply to the study as a whole: Most TCR sequences were observed very rarely across donors, whereas some public TCRs were present in many individuals. The authors suggested that the approach could potentially be extended to other disease states and immunological phenotypes. The classifier was reported to diagnose cytomegalovirus status with high specificity and sensitivity in both the original cohort and the validation cohort. A total of 164 TCR beta chains were listed by the study as associated with cytomegalovirus. The validation cohort had no HLA typing available for a later analysis, so co-occurrence within that cohort was assessed over all 120 or so repertoires. A few of the identified cytomegalovirus-associated TCR beta chains were confirmed in vitro to be specific for cytomegalovirus antigens. In a later analysis, TCRs clustered in the first cohort were found to also tend to co-occur in the approximately 110 validation repertoires, with 85% to 95% of cluster scores above 0.

Separate from the roughly 700-subject first cohort, the validation cohort of roughly 110 subjects was the group to which the donors belonged. CDR1 and CDR2 were assigned from the germline V gene as SGHTA and FQGNSA. The CDR3 runs 14 amino acids, cysteine and phenylalanine included. The sequence is cut down to CDR3 DNA, 42 bases in frame from base 1. V gives up 1 base and J gives up 3 bases, and the segment between their germline ends measures 10 bases. This TCR was recovered from a woman in her late teens or twenties in good health and CMV-seronegative. The specimen sequenced was PBMCs. The chain is encoded by TRBV7-2 joined to TRBJ2-7; the D gene is perhaps TRBD1, from 6 matching bases. CDR3 region: CASSLGTEVYEQYF. The nucleotide sequence is given as TGTGCCAGCAGCTTAGGGACAGAAGTCTACGAGCAGTACTTC.